The 25 T cell receptor beta chains presented below share a single source sample, sequenced in a study of T cell responses to AZD1222 COVID-19 vaccine. Only in-frame clones appear in the TCRdb table, and some are missing; sequencing was by immunoSEQ multiplex PCR. This table holds 55,000 to 80,000 clones, around 80% found once. Source: peripheral blood, taken on day 0 of AZD1222 vaccination. The receptors originated from an adult in good health.

This clone occurred a few times. This sequence joins TRBV10-3 and TRBJ2-4; perhaps TRBD2 as D (5 bases). In germline, CDR1 is ENHRY, CDR2 SYGVKD. V lost 3 bases and J 3 bases, leaving 12 bases between the germline ends. The CDR3 contains 15 residues. The CDR3 bases are TGTGCCATCAGTGATCTGAGGGCGGGCAAAAACATTCAGTACTTC. It specifies CAISDLRAGKNIQYF.

The chain carries TRBV6-2 or TRBV6-3 and TRBJ1-2, with TRBD1 identical over 10 bases. CDR1 is MNHEY, CDR2 SVGEGT, per germline. V lost 4 bases, J lost 2 bases, and 10 bases stayed unmatched. The CDR3 length is 17 residues. The CDR3 sequence is CASSFLRQGASNYGYTF. CDR3 DNA: TGTGCCAGCAGTTTCCTTCGACAGGGGGCTTCGAACTATGGCTACACCTTC.

DNA for the CDR3: TGTGCCAGCAGCTTGGAGCCACAGGGGCCTGGAAACACCATATATTTT. Protein product: CASSLEPQGPGNTIYF. The chain is built from TRBV5-8 and TRBJ1-3; 7 bases are a match to TRBD1. Trimming at V came to 0 bases and at J to 2 bases, leaving 5 bases not matched to a gene. There are 16 residues in the CDR3. Per germline, CDR1 SGHTS and CDR2 YDEGEE.

In this sample, this clone turned up once. The CDR3 region has the DNA TGTGCCAGCAGTTTAATCTTGCATAATTCACCCCTCCACTTT. Residues: CASSLILHNSPLHF. The genes are TRBV28 and TRBJ1-6; no firm D call. The CDR3 is made up of 14 amino acids. Germline values: CDR1 MDHEN, CDR2 SYDVKM. Trimming took 2 bases from V and 5 from J, leaving 7 bases between them.

The chain has TRBV5-1 and TRBJ1-6; 7 bases fit TRBD1. V dropped 3 bases and J dropped 11; count of bases not matched to a gene: 14. This CDR3 contains 16 residues. In germline, CDR1 is SGHRS, CDR2 YFSETQ. Here the CDR3 reads CASSSHGPTGSAPLHF. DNA for the CDR3: TGCGCCAGCAGCTCGCACGGACCGACAGGGTCAGCACCCCTCCACTTT.

V and J are TRBV19 and TRBJ2-1; D is unresolved. Germline assignment: CDR1 LNHDA and CDR2 SQIVND (reference sequence). The CDR3 contains 12 residues. V shed 4 bases and J shed 4 bases, with 5 bases lying between them. CDR3 in DNA: TGTGCCAGTAGTACTTTTTACAATGAGCAGTTCTTC. It encodes CASSTFYNEQFF.

This chain uses TRBV4-3 with TRBJ2-3; D is possibly TRBD1 (6 bases). Trimming stripped 1 base from V and 5 bases from J, with 10 bases between. Germline V gene sequence: CDR1 LGHNA, CDR2 YSLEER. CDR3 length: 14 amino acids. DNA for the CDR3: TGCGCCAGCAGCCAAGGGGACACCCGAGATACGCAGTATTTT. Residues: CASSQGDTRDTQYF.

This clone was recorded only once. The rearrangement links TRBV18 to TRBJ2-7, with D possibly TRBD1 on 5 matching bases. Per germline, CDR1 KGHSH and CDR2 LQKENI. V dropped 2 bases and J dropped 6 bases, with 20 bases sitting between them. The CDR3 consists of 16 residues. The DNA of the CDR3 is TGTGCCAGCTCACCAGGGGCCGCGCCTATCAGTCTCGAGCAGTACTTC. Amino acids: CASSPGAAPISLEQYF. Full variable domain (remainder filled in from reference TRBV18 and TRBJ2-7): NAGVMQNPRHLVRRRGQEARLRCSPMKGHSHVYWYRQLPEEGLKFMVYLQKENIIDESGMPKERFSAEFPKEGPSILRIQQVVRGDSAAYFCASSPGAAPISLEQYFGPGTRLTVT.

The rearrangement joins TRBV4-3 to TRBJ1-2; D gene ambiguous. V was shortened by 1 base and J by 5 bases, with 14 bases between the two germline ends. The germline V gene encodes CDR1 LGHNA and CDR2 YSLEER. This CDR3 spans 15 amino acids. Here the CDR3 reads CASSQARGTGYGYTF. CDR3 DNA sequence: TGCGCCAGCAGCCAAGCACGGGGTACTGGGTATGGCTACACCTTC.

V gene TRBV19 combines with J gene TRBJ2-2, with no clear D. The CDR3 covers 15 residues. Germline assignment: CDR1 LNHDA and CDR2 SQIVND (reference sequence). Trimming shortened V by 4 bases and J by 1 base, and 10 bases separated the two germline ends. This CDR3 reads CASSTQVKNTGELFF. Written as DNA, the CDR3 is TGTGCCAGTAGTACCCAGGTGAAGAACACCGGGGAGCTGTTTTTT.

This chain uses TRBV19 with TRBJ2-7, with 10 nucleotides matching TRBD1. After removal of 6 bases from V and 3 bases from J, the junction contained 8 bases not matched to a gene. The CDR3 has 15 amino acids. Germline V CDR1 and CDR2: LNHDA, SQIVND (reference sequence). CDR3: CASRKLTGGLYEQYF. DNA for the CDR3: TGTGCCAGTAGAAAATTGACAGGGGGCCTCTACGAGCAGTACTTC.

The chain carries TRBV9 and TRBJ2-5; D is ambiguous. This CDR3 has 12 amino acids. V lost 3 bases to trimming and J lost 7 bases, with 10 bases between them. The germline V gene has CDR1 SGDLS and CDR2 YYNGEE. The CDR3 region is CASSEELGTQYF. In nucleotides, the CDR3 is TGTGCCAGCAGCGAGGAGCTAGGGACCCAGTACTTC.

The chain couples TRBV27 to TRBJ2-7, with TRBD1 matching over 9 bases. V was clipped by 5 bases and J by 3 bases; unmatched bases: 8. The CDR3 sequence is 15 residues long. Germline assignment: CDR1 MNHEY and CDR2 SMNVEV (reference sequence). CDR3 residues: CASSPGTGRRYEQYF. The CDR3 DNA sequence: TGTGCCAGCAGTCCGGGGACAGGGCGTCGCTACGAGCAGTACTTC.

The chain carries TRBV7-9 and TRBJ1-1; D gene ambiguous. Germline V CDR1 and CDR2: SEHNR, FQNEAQ (reference sequence). The V and J ends lost 4 bases and 5 bases respectively, with 20 bases between them. CDR3 size: 16 residues. The CDR3 is CASSSLEGGRGTEAFF. CDR3 coding DNA: TGTGCCAGCAGCTCCCTCGAAGGTGGGCGCGGGACTGAAGCTTTCTTT.

The genes are TRBV7-8 and TRBJ1-1, with a possible D match to TRBD1 (5 bases). This CDR3 has 16 residues. Looked up from germline, CDR1 is SGHVS and CDR2 is FQNEAQ. V lost 5 bases, J lost 5 bases, and 21 bases lay in between. The CDR3 DNA sequence: TGTGCCAGCAGCCCCCCCAGGGTCGGTTCGGAAACTGAAGCTTTCTTT. This encodes CASSPPRVGSETEAFF. Full variable domain (rest looked up from reference TRBV7-8 and TRBJ1-1): GAGVSQSPRYKVAKRGQDVALRCDPISGHVSLFWYQQALGQGPEFLTYFQNEAQLDKSGLPSDRFFAERPEGSVSTLKIQRTQQEDSAVYLCASSPPRVGSETEAFFGQGTRLTVV.

The chain links TRBV5-1 to TRBJ1-2, with D unresolved. The length of the CDR3 is 13 residues. Germline assignment: CDR1 SGHRS and CDR2 YFSETQ. Trimming shortened V by 0 bases and J by 3 bases, and 6 bases separated the two germline ends. The CDR3 DNA follows: TGCGCCAGCAGCTTGGATGATTACTATGGCTACACCTTC. The encoded protein is CASSLDDYYGYTF.

J is TRBJ2-7 and V is TRBV27, with 7 bases matching TRBD2. This CDR3 region has 16 residues. Germline V CDR1 and CDR2: MNHEY, SMNVEV (reference sequence). After removal of 5 bases from V and 0 bases from J, the junction contained 10 bases not matched to a gene. The CDR3 region is CASSIILAEGSYEQYF. CDR3 DNA sequence: TGTGCCAGCAGTATCATTCTAGCGGAGGGCTCCTACGAGCAGTACTTC.

V is TRBV6-5 and J is TRBJ1-1; D gene uncertain. There are 13 residues in the CDR3. The ends were cut back, 5 bases at V and 1 base at J, with 8 bases in the middle. Germline CDR1 reads MNHEY; CDR2 reads SVGAGI. Here the CDR3 DNA reads TGTGCCAGCAGTAGGAGGGCGAACACTGAAGCTTTCTTT. This translates into CASSRRANTEAFF.

This clone has only a few counts. The rearrangement uses TRBV7-3 and TRBJ2-1, with TRBD2 matching over 8 bases. Germline values: CDR1 SGHTA, CDR2 FQGTGA. The CDR3 has 15 amino acids. J lost 9 bases, V lost 5 bases, and 12 bases had no gene match. DNA for the CDR3: TGTGCCAGCAGCCCCGGGACTAGGAGTTTCGGTGAGCAGTTCTTC. This encodes CASSPGTRSFGEQFF.

This chain links TRBV28 with TRBJ1-2, with D possibly being TRBD1 (6 bases). CDR1 and CDR2 (germline): MDHEN, SYDVKM. Trimming shortened V by 3 bases and J by 7 bases, and 12 bases separated the two germline ends. CDR3 length: 13 residues. CDR3 nucleotides: TGTGCCAGCAGTTTTCCACAGGGCGGTGGCTACACCTTC. Its protein is CASSFPQGGGYTF.

The chain joins TRBV5-1 to TRBJ1-4; D is unclear. There are 15 residues in the CDR3. Between the trimmed V and J ends, which lost 0 bases and 5 bases, there was a span of 11 bases. The V gene's germline CDR1 is SGHRS and CDR2 YFSETQ. This chain's CDR3 is CASSLEAGINEKLFF. The CDR3 nucleotides are TGCGCCAGCAGCTTGGAGGCAGGCATCAATGAAAAACTGTTTTTT. The full variable domain, rest sourced from reference TRBV5-1 and TRBJ1-4, is KAGVTQTPRYLIKTRGQQVTLSCSPISGHRSVSWYQQTPGQGLQFLFEYFSETQRNKGNFPGRFSGRQFSNSRSEMNVSTLELGDSALYLCASSLEAGINEKLFFGSGTQLSVL.

The chain is built from TRBV4-3 and TRBJ2-1; tentatively, D is TRBD2 (6 bases). Germline CDR1 LGHNA, CDR2 YSLEER. Trimming removed 1 base at V and 6 bases at J, with 13 bases between. This CDR3 is 15 amino acids long. The CDR3 reads CASSQGGGAGNEQFF. In DNA, the CDR3 is TGCGCCAGCAGCCAAGGAGGAGGGGCAGGCAATGAGCAGTTCTTC.

J is TRBJ2-7 and V is TRBV9; 8 bases map to TRBD1. Germline CDR1 is SGDLS and CDR2 is YYNGEE. J was trimmed by 3 bases and V by 3 bases; bases with no gene match: 5. This CDR3 spans 14 amino acids. The CDR3 loop reads CASSATGAFYEQYF. The CDR3 DNA reads as TGTGCCAGCAGCGCGACAGGGGCTTTCTACGAGCAGTACTTC. Complete variable domain (other parts from reference TRBV9 and TRBJ2-7): DSGVTQTPKHLITATGQRVTLRCSPRSGDLSVYWYQQSLDQGLQFLIQYYNGEERAKGNILERFSAQQFPDLHSELNLSSLELGDSALYFCASSATGAFYEQYFGPGTRLTVT.

The chain links TRBV4-3 to TRBJ2-1; 7 nucleotides match TRBD2. V shed 4 bases, J shed 2 bases, and the junction held 11 bases outside the gene matches. The germline V gene encodes CDR1 LGHNA and CDR2 YSLEER. This CDR3 is 17 amino acids long. DNA of the CDR3: TGCGCCAGCAGCCTTGGGACGGGGGGAGTCACCTACAATGAGCAGTTCTTC. Protein: CASSLGTGGVTYNEQFF.

The chain carries TRBV6-2 or TRBV6-3 and TRBJ2-1; 9 bases map to TRBD2. The V segment lost 3 bases and the J segment 4 bases; nucleotides outside the gene matches: 4. Germline assignment: CDR1 MNHEY and CDR2 SVGEGT. The CDR3 spans 15 residues. CDR3 DNA sequence: TGTGCCAGCAGTTATGGTAGCGGGGGATACAATGAGCAGTTCTTC. It yields the protein CASSYGSGGYNEQFF.